At least ten counts were recorded for the clone carrying this T cell receptor (beta chain). Its matching antigen is unknown. The sample belongs to a study of T cells in Graves' hyperthyroidism and ophthalmopathy. Study information: Peripheral blood draws took place at initial diagnosis, ahead of any treatment.

The study, taken as a whole, reports: A 13 V-J signature model discriminated ophthalmopathy versus stable hyperthyroidism. Among clonotypes expanded in thyroid above 0.001, most were also found in blood.

Uncontrolled infection, other autoimmune disease, pregnancy or lactation disqualified patients from enrolment. Amplification of TCR beta CDR3 regions was performed using RNA transcripts as template. In the first-round RT-PCR of the TCR CDR3, the HTBI primer set was used. TCRdb re-called the multiplex PCR reads through MiXCR, storing one row per CDR3 protein. Of hundreds of thousands of distinct CDR3 sequences listed, 14% are singletons. The V and J ends lost 0 bases and 2 bases respectively, with 12 bases between them. Germline CDR1 GTSNPN, CDR2 SVGIG (reference sequence). This CDR3 contains 15 residues.

The V and J genes are TRBV30 and TRBJ2-3, with D possibly matching TRBD1 (6 bases). This TCR was sampled from a woman between 18 and 29 years old with Graves' hyperthyroidism. Sequences were obtained from blood. This chain's CDR3 is CAWSVQGGPTDTQYF. In DNA form, the CDR3 reads TGTGCCTGGAGTGTACAGGGCGGCCCCACAGATACGCAGTATTTT.